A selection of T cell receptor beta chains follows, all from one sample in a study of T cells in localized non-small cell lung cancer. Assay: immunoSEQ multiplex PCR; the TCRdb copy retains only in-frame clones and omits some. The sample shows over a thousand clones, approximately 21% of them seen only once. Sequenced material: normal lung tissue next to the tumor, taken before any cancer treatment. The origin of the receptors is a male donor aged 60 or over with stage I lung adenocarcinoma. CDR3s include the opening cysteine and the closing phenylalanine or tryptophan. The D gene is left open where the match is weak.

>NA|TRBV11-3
CASSQGTPSYEQYF
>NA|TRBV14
CASSPDPYQETQYF
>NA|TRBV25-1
CASSEQSSYNEQFF
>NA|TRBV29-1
CSGVWGDPYGYTF
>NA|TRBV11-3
CASSQRGGNTEAFF
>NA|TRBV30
CAQGGRVREQYF
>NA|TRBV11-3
CASSLSRARGYEQYF
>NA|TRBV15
CATSSRRVGGTYNEQFF
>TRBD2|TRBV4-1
CASSQERGTSTGELFF
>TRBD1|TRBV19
CASSIRGTGGSYEQYF
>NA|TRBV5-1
CASSREASGYEQFF
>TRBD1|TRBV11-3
CASSLGTGGHFGYTF
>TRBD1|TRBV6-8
CAISRTGGLAYGYTF
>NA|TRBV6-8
CASSWGARVSSYNEQFF
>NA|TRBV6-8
CASRKGPSNTEAFF
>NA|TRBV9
CASTPTLTRSTGELFF
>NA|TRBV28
CASSLKRTTEAFF
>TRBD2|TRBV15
CATSRDDLAGHEQYF
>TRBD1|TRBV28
CASSYLGTGNEKLFF
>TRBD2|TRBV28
CASSSVAGRETQYF
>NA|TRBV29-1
CSVLGGSGANVLTF
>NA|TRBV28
CASSLTQTGNQPQHF
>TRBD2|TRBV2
CASRKTSGYEQYF
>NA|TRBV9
CASIVAGKVGELFF
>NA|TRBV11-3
CASSFQGPYNEQFF
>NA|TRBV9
CASSSTMNTEAFF
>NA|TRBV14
CASRGHPNEAKNIQYF
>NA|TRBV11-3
CASSLDRESSGANVLTF
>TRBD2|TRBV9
CASSQAGRIQETQYF
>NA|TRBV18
CASSPNPTGNYGYTF
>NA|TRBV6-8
CASKLSGTDTGELFF
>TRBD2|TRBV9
CASSRLAGSSYNEQFF
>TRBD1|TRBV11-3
CASSLQGADGQPQHF
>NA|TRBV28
CASSPQVRGYTF
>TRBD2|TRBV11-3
CASSLGTSEAGTQYF
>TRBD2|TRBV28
CASSLMVLAGGRLSYNEQFF
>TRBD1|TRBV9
CASSVGVGQGENEQFF
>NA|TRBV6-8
CASSEQDGLLQQYF
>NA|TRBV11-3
CASSPVMPSNTEAFF